The source of this TCR beta chain is a study of T cell responses to AZD1222 COVID-19 vaccine. Broader study findings: Close to half of all spike-specific TCRs reportedly target regions of the variants that are unmutated. Baseline seropositives among AZD1222 recipients totaled only five to seven. CD4 TCRs covered the whole spike, strongest at regions 160-218 and 743-854.

CDR3 length equals 13 residues. Trimming left V 2 bases short and J 7 bases short, with 9 bases between. Generated by immunoSEQ multiplex PCR, the TCRdb table keeps only in-frame clones and is missing some. The table shows some 130,000 clones, with about 92% occurring only once. Turning to this clone: Its specificity is not known.

The chain carries TRBV12-3 or TRBV12-4 and TRBJ1-5; D may be TRBD1 (6 bases). The input for sequencing was peripheral blood, taken on day 0 of AZD1222 vaccination. This sequence was found in an adult in good health. The CDR3 region is CASSLTGWQPQHF. The CDR3 DNA follows: TGTGCCAGCAGTTTAACAGGGTGGCAGCCCCAGCATTTT.